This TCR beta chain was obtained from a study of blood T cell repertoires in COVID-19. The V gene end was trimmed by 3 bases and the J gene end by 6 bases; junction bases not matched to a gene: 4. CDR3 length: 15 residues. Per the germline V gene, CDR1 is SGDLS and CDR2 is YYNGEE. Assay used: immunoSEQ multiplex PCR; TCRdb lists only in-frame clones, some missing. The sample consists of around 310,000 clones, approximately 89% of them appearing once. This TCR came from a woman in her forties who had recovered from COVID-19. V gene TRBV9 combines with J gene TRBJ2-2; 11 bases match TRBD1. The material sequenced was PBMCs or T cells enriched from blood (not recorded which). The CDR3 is CASSADRGRPGELFF. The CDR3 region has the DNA TGTGCCAGCAGCGCGGACAGGGGGCGCCCCGGGGAGCTGTTTTTT.